The 8 T cell receptor beta chains given below trace back to one sample, sequenced in a study of T cells after yellow fever vaccination. MiXCR, run by TCRdb on the 5' RACE reads, gives a single entry per CDR3 protein. The sample shows some 500,000 distinct CDR3 sequences, roughly 13% of them seen only once. The input for sequencing was PBMCs, taken on the day of the yellow fever booster vaccination. The receptors stem from a man aged 25-45 years who received the YFV17D yellow fever vaccine.

The chain employs TRBV2 and TRBJ2-3, with D possibly being TRBD2 (6 bases). This CDR3 has 13 residues. Trimming cost V 7 bases and J 3 bases, with 11 bases left between them. The germline gives CDR1 SNHLY, CDR2 FYNNEI. The DNA for the CDR3 is TGTGCCAGCACCGGGAGTAATACAGATACGCAGTATTTT. It translates to CASTGSNTDTQYF.

This clonotype has more than one count but fewer than ten. V is TRBV4-3 and J is TRBJ2-7; D remains unclear. Germline V gene lookup returns CDR1 LGHNA and CDR2 YSLEER. The CDR3 covers 15 residues. With 0 bases removed from V and 0 bases from J, the gap between germline ends came to 9 bases. CDR3 sequence (DNA): TGCGCCAGCAGCCAAGAGGGTTACAGCTCCTACGAGCAGTACTTC. It encodes CASSQEGYSSYEQYF.

In its sample, this clonotype was seen a few times. CDR3 nucleotides: TGCAGCTCCTCACGGGGGAGGACAGATACGCAGTATTTT. This sequence encodes CSSSRGRTDTQYF. The chain recombines TRBV29-1 with TRBJ2-3, with TRBD2 as a possible D gene (6 bases). V was cut by 8 bases and J by 3 bases, with 15 bases left in between. Germline CDR1 is SQVTM and CDR2 is ANQGSEA. CDR3 length equals 13 residues.

V gene TRBV21-1 combines with J gene TRBJ2-1; TRBD1, as called in the table, went unchecked against the DNA. TRBV21-1 is termed a pseudogene. CDR3 length equals 17 residues. The CDR3, as DNA: TGTGCCAGCAGCAAAGAGGTTTGGGGGGCGGATGACAATGAGCAGTTCTTC. Protein product: CASSKEVWGADDNEQFF.

The V call is TRBV4-2, the J call TRBJ2-1; D might be TRBD1 (6 bases). Germline V gives CDR1 LGHNA, CDR2 YNFKEQ. V lost 0 bases, J lost 8 bases, and 11 bases lay in between. The CDR3 sequence is 14 residues long. In DNA, the CDR3 is TGTGCCAGCAGCCAAGAGGGCAGGGGCGATGAGCAGTTCTTC. Encoded protein: CASSQEGRGDEQFF.

This clonotype was counted between two and nine times. This chain links TRBV14 with TRBJ2-4; 8 positions agree with TRBD2. Germline-derived CDR1 and CDR2 are SGHDN and FVKESK. Unmatched junction bases numbered 2, after V lost 4 bases and J lost 6 bases. The CDR3 runs to 13 residues. The CDR3 reads CASSPAGVNIQYF. DNA for the CDR3: TGTGCCAGCAGCCCAGCGGGGGTAAACATTCAGTACTTC. The full variable domain, completed using reference TRBV14 and TRBJ2-4, is EAGVTQFPSHSVIEKGQTVTLRCDPISGHDNLYWYRRVMGKEIKFLLHFVKESKQDESGMPNNRFLAERTGGTYSTLKVQPAELEDSGVYFCASSPAGVNIQYFGAGTRLSVL.

The J gene is TRBJ2-7, the V gene TRBV5-4, with 8 bases lining up with TRBD2. Losses at the gene ends were 4 bases for V and 5 bases for J; bases not matched to a gene: 8. The CDR3 extends over 14 amino acids. Germline V gene lookup returns CDR1 SGHNT and CDR2 YYREEE (reference sequence). CDR3 protein: CASSPSGSRNEQYF. The CDR3 DNA reads TGTGCCAGCAGCCCAAGCGGGAGCAGGAACGAGCAGTACTTC.

This clonotype was seen a handful of times. The chain joins TRBV25-1 to TRBJ2-3; tentatively, D is TRBD1 (6 bases). CDR1 MGHDK and CDR2 SYGVNS come from the germline V gene. The germline V and J ends were trimmed by 6 bases and 3 bases, with 16 bases remaining between them. The CDR3 extends over 15 amino acids. The DNA of the CDR3 is TGTGCCAGCAGAGACACAGGGTTCGGTACAGATACGCAGTATTTT. Translation: CASRDTGFGTDTQYF.